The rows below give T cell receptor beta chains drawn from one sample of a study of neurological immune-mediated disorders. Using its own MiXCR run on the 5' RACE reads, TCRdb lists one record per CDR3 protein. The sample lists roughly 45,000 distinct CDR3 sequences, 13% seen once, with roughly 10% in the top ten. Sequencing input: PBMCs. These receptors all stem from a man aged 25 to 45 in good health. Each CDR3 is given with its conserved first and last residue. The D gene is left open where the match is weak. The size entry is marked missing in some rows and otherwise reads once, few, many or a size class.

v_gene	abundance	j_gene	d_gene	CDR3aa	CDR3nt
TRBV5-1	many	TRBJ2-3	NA	CASSLEDYTDTQYF	TGCGCCAGCAGCTTGGAGGATTACACAGATACGCAGTATTTT
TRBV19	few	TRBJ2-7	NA	CASSIGGSYEQYF	TGTGCCAGTAGTATAGGGGGGAGCTACGAGCAGTACTTC
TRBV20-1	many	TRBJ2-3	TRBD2	CSANKRGSSFQDTQYF	TGCAGTGCCAACAAGCGGGGCTCTTCCTTTCAAGATACGCAGTATTTT
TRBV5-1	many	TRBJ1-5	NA	CASSLWGAGNQPQHF	TGCGCCAGCAGCTTGTGGGGGGCAGGCAATCAGCCCCAGCATTTT
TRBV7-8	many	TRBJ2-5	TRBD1	CASSFAGTGQETQYF	TGTGCCAGCAGCTTCGCCGGGACAGGTCAAGAGACCCAGTACTTC
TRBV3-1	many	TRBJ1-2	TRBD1	CASSQLDRVSGYTF	TGTGCCAGCAGCCAACTCGACAGGGTGAGTGGCTACACCTTC
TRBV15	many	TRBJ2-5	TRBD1	CATSRTGLAEQETQYF	TGTGCCACCAGCCGGACAGGGCTTGCCGAACAAGAGACCCAGTACTTC
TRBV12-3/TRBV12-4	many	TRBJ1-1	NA	CASSSSRRGFTNTEAFF	TGTGCCAGCAGTTCCTCTCGCAGGGGCTTCACTAACACTGAAGCTTTCTTT
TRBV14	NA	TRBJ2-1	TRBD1	CASSLDRDRFTDTQFF	TGTGCCAGCAGCCTCGACCGGGACAGGTTCACAGATACGCAGTTCTTC
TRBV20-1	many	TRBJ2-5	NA	CSARDQGIGTQYF	TGCAGTGCTAGAGACCAGGGAATCGGGACCCAGTACTTC
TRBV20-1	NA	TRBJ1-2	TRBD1	CSARFNRGPLYGYTF	TGCAGTGCTAGGTTCAACAGGGGGCCCCTCTATGGCTACACCTTC
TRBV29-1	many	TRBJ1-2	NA	CSVPDGYTF	TGCAGCGTCCCCGATGGCTACACCTTC
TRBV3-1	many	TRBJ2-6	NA	CASSQDTWSSGANVLTF	TGTGCCAGCAGCCAAGATACTTGGTCTTCCGGGGCCAACGTCCTGACTTTC
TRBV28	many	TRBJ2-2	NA	CASEGGSGELFF	TGTGCCAGTGAGGGGGGGTCCGGGGAGCTGTTTTTT
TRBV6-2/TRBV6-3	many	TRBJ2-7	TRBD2	CASSYRTSGHEQYF	TGTGCCAGCAGTTACAGGACTAGCGGCCACGAGCAGTACTTC
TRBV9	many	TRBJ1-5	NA	CASSASGLNQPQHF	TGTGCCAGCAGCGCCTCGGGCCTAAATCAGCCCCAGCATTTT
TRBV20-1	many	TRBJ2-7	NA	CSARITLVSYEQYF	TGCAGTGCTAGAATTACCCTAGTTTCCTACGAGCAGTACTTC
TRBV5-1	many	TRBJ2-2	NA	CASYDTTNTGELFF	TGCGCCAGCTACGACACTACGAACACCGGGGAGCTGTTTTTT
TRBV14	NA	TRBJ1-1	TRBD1	CASSYSKGALNTEAFF	TGTGCCAGCAGCTATTCCAAGGGGGCTTTGAACACTGAAGCTTTCTTT
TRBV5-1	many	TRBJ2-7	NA	CASSLGGAAYEQYF	TGCGCCAGCAGCTTGGGCGGGGCGGCCTACGAGCAGTACTTC
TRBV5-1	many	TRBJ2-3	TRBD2	CASRSGLAGGTDTQYF	TGCGCCAGCAGGAGTGGACTAGCGGGAGGAACAGATACGCAGTATTTT
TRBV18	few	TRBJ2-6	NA	CASSLSTPFVFSGANVLTF	TGTGCCAGCTCACTTTCCACCCCCTTTGTGTTCTCTGGGGCCAACGTCCTGACTTTC
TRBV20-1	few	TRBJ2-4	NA	CSARVGGSDIQYF	TGCAGTGCTAGAGTTGGGGGTTCGGACATTCAGTACTTC
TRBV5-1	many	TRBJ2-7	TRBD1	CASSWSGTGQYEQYF	TGCGCCAGCAGCTGGAGTGGGACAGGGCAGTACGAGCAGTACTTC
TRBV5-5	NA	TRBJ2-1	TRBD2	CASLQTSGSFNEQFF	TGTGCCAGCTTACAGACTAGCGGGAGTTTCAATGAGCAGTTCTTC
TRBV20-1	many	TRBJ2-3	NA	CSALPGLPRLTDTQYF	TGCAGTGCCTTACCGGGACTTCCAAGACTCACAGATACGCAGTATTTT
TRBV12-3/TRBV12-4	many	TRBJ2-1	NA	CASSNTGSLEQFF	TGTGCCAGCAGTAACACAGGGTCGCTTGAGCAGTTCTTC
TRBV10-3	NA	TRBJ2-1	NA	CAISTGQAEQFF	TGTGCCATCAGCACAGGGCAGGCTGAGCAGTTCTTC
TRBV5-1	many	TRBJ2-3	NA	CASRRDGDSTDTQYF	TGCGCCAGCAGGAGAGACGGTGACTCCACAGATACGCAGTATTTT
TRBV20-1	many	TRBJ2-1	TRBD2	CSAILAGISEYNEQFF	TGCAGTGCTATACTAGCGGGAATCTCCGAATACAATGAGCAGTTCTTC
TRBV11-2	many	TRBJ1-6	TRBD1	CASSLSSGGDSPLHF	TGTGCCAGCAGCTTAAGTTCAGGGGGAGACTCACCCCTCCACTTT
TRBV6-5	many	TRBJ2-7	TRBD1	CASSYRGTEPYEQYF	TGTGCCAGCAGTTACAGGGGGACAGAGCCCTACGAGCAGTACTTC
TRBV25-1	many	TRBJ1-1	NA	CASRERTHTEAFF	TGTGCCAGCAGGGAGAGGACACACACTGAAGCTTTCTTT
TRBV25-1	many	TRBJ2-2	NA	CASSPPSETGELFF	TGTGCCAGCAGTCCGCCGTCGGAGACCGGGGAGCTGTTTTTT
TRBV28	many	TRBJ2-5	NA	CAGSTVAGGLQETQYF	TGTGCCGGATCTACAGTAGCAGGGGGGCTACAAGAGACCCAGTACTTC
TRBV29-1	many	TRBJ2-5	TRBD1	CSARTGGHETQYF	TGCAGCGCTCGGACAGGGGGCCATGAGACCCAGTACTTC
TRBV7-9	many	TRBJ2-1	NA	CASSLLVGTEYNEQFF	TGTGCCAGCAGCTTGCTTGTCGGGACTGAGTACAATGAGCAGTTCTTC
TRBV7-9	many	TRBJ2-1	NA	CASSLVPNEQFF	TGTGCCAGCAGCTTAGTCCCCAATGAGCAGTTCTTC
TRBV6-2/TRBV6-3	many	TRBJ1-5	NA	CASRYEDPGAGGPQHF	TGTGCCAGCAGGTATGAGGATCCAGGGGCCGGTGGACCCCAGCATTTT
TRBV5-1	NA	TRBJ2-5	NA	CASSFGYSTGQETQYF	TGCGCCAGCAGCTTTGGATACTCGACAGGCCAAGAGACCCAGTACTTC
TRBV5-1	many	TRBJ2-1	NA	CASSLRDRVNEQFF	TGCGCCAGCAGCCTCCGGGACCGCGTCAATGAGCAGTTCTTC
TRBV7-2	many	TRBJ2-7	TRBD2	CASSFAGLVFYEQYF	TGTGCCAGCAGCTTCGCCGGACTAGTTTTCTACGAGCAGTACTTC
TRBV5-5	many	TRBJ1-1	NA	CASSLFWGQNTEAFF	TGTGCCAGCAGCTTGTTCTGGGGCCAAAACACTGAAGCTTTCTTT
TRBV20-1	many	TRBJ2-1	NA	CSARPSERVDEQFF	TGCAGTGCTAGACCCAGCGAAAGGGTGGATGAGCAGTTCTTC
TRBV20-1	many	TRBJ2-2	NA	CSAARPGVGTGELFF	TGCAGTGCTGCCCGACCGGGAGTAGGCACCGGGGAGCTGTTTTTT
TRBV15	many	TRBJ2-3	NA	CATSRDGGGDTQYF	TGTGCCACCAGCAGAGATGGGGGAGGAGATACGCAGTATTTT
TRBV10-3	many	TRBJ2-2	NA	CAISANRDPYTGELFF	TGTGCCATCAGTGCCAACAGGGATCCGTACACCGGGGAGCTGTTTTTT
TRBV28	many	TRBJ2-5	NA	CASGTRERAEETQYF	TGTGCCAGTGGGACCCGTGAGCGCGCTGAAGAGACCCAGTACTTC
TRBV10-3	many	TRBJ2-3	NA	CAISERQPSNTDTQYF	TGTGCCATCAGTGAGAGGCAGCCCTCCAACACAGATACGCAGTATTTT
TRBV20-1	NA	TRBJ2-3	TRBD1	CSARNRGRDTQYF	TGCAGTGCTAGAAACAGGGGGAGAGATACGCAGTATTTT
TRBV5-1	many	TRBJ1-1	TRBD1	CASSSQGQSMNTEAFF	TGCGCCAGCAGCTCGCAGGGACAGTCCATGAACACTGAAGCTTTCTTT
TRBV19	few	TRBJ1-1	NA	CASSGLTGSGTEAFF	TGTGCCAGTAGTGGACTGACGGGCTCCGGCACTGAAGCTTTCTTT
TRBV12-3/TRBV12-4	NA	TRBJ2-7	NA	CASNPAGQAYEQYF	TGTGCCAGTAACCCGGCGGGCCAGGCCTACGAGCAGTACTTC
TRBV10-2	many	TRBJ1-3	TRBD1	CASSEYGQGIGNTIYF	TGCGCCAGCAGTGAGTACGGACAGGGAATCGGAAACACCATATATTTT
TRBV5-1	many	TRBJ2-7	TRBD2	CASSLRTSGIYEQYF	TGCGCCAGCAGCTTACGGACTAGCGGGATTTACGAGCAGTACTTC